These 21 T cell receptor beta chains came from one sample sequenced in a study of CD8 T cells in Susac syndrome. It was with random hexamers that roughly 0.45 to 1 ug RNA was reverse transcribed. TCRdb reanalysed the immunoSEQ multiplex PCR reads using MiXCR and keeps one entry per CDR3 protein. The sample includes about 300,000 distinct CDR3 sequences, approximately 89% of them seen just once. Sequencing input: CD8+ T cells from PBMCs. These receptors originate from a human donor with multiple sclerosis.

The V gene is TRBV20-1, the J gene TRBJ1-3; D is unresolved. The V end lost 1 base, the J end lost 4 bases, and 8 bases lay between the germline ends. The CDR3 loop spans 13 amino acids. Germline CDR1 DFQATT, CDR2 SNEGSKA (reference sequence). CDR3 in DNA: TGCAGTGCTAGAGTCGTTGAAGGAAACACCATATATTTT. Translating it yields CSARVVEGNTIYF.

V is TRBV7-3 and J is TRBJ2-5; no definite D call. Germline V gene lookup returns CDR1 SGHTA and CDR2 FQGTGA. This CDR3 has 16 amino acids. The V end was cut by 2 bases, the J end by 2 bases, with 15 bases between. This CDR3 reads CASSLGVGRFQETQYF. The CDR3 DNA follows: TGTGCCAGCAGCTTAGGGGTCGGCAGATTTCAAGAGACCCAGTACTTC.

The chain links TRBV20-1 to TRBJ1-3; tentatively, D is TRBD1 (6 bases). Per the germline V gene, CDR1 is DFQATT and CDR2 is SNEGSKA (reference sequence). V gave up 4 bases and J gave up 2 bases, with 15 bases separating them. CDR3 length equals 15 residues. CDR3 loop: CSAISGEVAGNTIYF. The CDR3 nucleotides are TGCAGTGCTATCTCAGGGGAGGTCGCTGGAAACACCATATATTTT.

V is TRBV20-1 and J is TRBJ2-5, with 10 nucleotides matching TRBD1. CDR3 size: 18 residues. Germline values: CDR1 DFQATT, CDR2 SNEGSKA (reference sequence). Germline trimming cut 6 bases from V and 2 bases from J; bases unmatched to any gene: 18. The CDR3: CSAKGTGAIWENQETQYF. The CDR3 DNA follows: TGCAGTGCCAAGGGGACAGGGGCCATTTGGGAGAATCAAGAGACCCAGTACTTC.

This rearrangement joins TRBV4-3 to TRBJ2-1; TRBD2 aligns across 8 bases. Germline assignment: CDR1 LGHNA and CDR2 YSLEER. The CDR3 consists of 16 residues. The junction had 10 bases not matched to a gene; V was cut back by 5 bases and J by 4 bases. The CDR3 protein is CASSGLLAGEYNEQFF. The CDR3 nucleotides are TGCGCCAGCAGCGGACTCCTAGCGGGCGAATACAATGAGCAGTTCTTC.

This rearrangement joins TRBV5-5 to TRBJ2-5, with D perhaps matching TRBD1 or TRBD2 (5 bases each). V shed 1 base and J shed 5 bases, with 15 bases lying between them. CDR1 SGHKS and CDR2 YYEKEE come from the germline V gene (reference sequence). The CDR3 runs to 15 residues. The CDR3 nucleotides read TGTGCCAGCAGCTTGTGGGGCCCTTCGGGGGAGACCCAGTACTTC. It translates to CASSLWGPSGETQYF.

This rearrangement joins TRBV5-8 to TRBJ2-1; no clear D gene. V was trimmed by 0 bases and J by 2 bases, leaving 9 bases between them. The CDR3 length is 15 residues. Germline CDR1 is SGHTS and CDR2 is YDEGEE. CDR3 sequence: CASSLGGPTYNEQFF. CDR3 in DNA: TGTGCCAGCAGCTTGGGTGGACCCACCTACAATGAGCAGTTCTTC.

The V call is TRBV7-2, the J call TRBJ2-2; D remains unclear. The CDR3 is made up of 14 amino acids. The V end lost 2 bases, the J end lost 4 bases, and 8 bases lay between the germline ends. The germline gives CDR1 SGHTA, CDR2 FQGNSA. The CDR3 DNA is TGTGCCAGCAGCTTATCGGCCACCACCGGGGAGCTGTTTTTT. Translation: CASSLSATTGELFF.

The rearrangement uses TRBV9 and TRBJ2-5, with D hard to call. The CDR3 extends over 14 amino acids. The V end was cut by 0 bases, the J end by 4 bases, with 10 bases between. Germline loops: CDR1 SGDLS, CDR2 YYNGEE. For the CDR3, the DNA is TGTGCCAGCAGCGTAGGAAAAGCGTCAGAGACCCAGTACTTC. This sequence encodes CASSVGKASETQYF.

V and J are TRBV20-1 and TRBJ2-7, with 12 bases lining up with TRBD1. This CDR3 has 14 amino acids. V lost 7 bases, J lost 5 bases, and 9 bases stayed unmatched. Germline V lookup: CDR1 DFQATT, CDR2 SNEGSKA (reference sequence). The CDR3 is CSVRGTGGSNEQYF. The CDR3 DNA reads TGCAGTGTAAGGGGGACAGGGGGCTCTAACGAGCAGTACTTC.

There are a few counts of this clonotype. Sequence at one end of the junction differs from germline and may be a read error. The genes are TRBV4-3 and TRBJ2-3; no clear D gene. The CDR3 consists of 13 residues. Germline values: CDR1 LGHNA, CDR2 YSLEER. CDR3 DNA sequence: TGTGCCAGCAGCCAAGATGGGGCAGATACGCAGTATTTT. Translation gives CASSQDGADTQYF.

This clonotype was recorded only once. The chain combines TRBV7-9 with TRBJ2-5; possible D gene TRBD1, 5 bases. The germline gives CDR1 SEHNR, CDR2 FQNEAQ (reference sequence). Trimming stripped 6 bases from V and 3 bases from J, with 8 bases between. The CDR3 is made up of 12 amino acids. In DNA form, the CDR3 reads TGTGCCAGCAGGCTCAGGGAAGAGACCCAGTACTTC. It specifies CASRLREETQYF.

The chain uses TRBV2 and TRBJ1-5; D unresolved. Deletions cut 3 bases from V and 9 bases from J, with 12 bases between. The CDR3 has 13 amino acids. Germline CDR1 is SNHLY and CDR2 is FYNNEI. CDR3 residues: CASSDLPPMPQHF. Written as DNA, the CDR3 is TGTGCCAGCAGTGACCTTCCCCCGATGCCCCAGCATTTT.

This chain uses TRBV7-2 with TRBJ1-2, with D maybe TRBD1 (5 bases). Germline CDR1 reads SGHTA; CDR2 reads FQGNSA. CDR3 length equals 14 residues. V dropped 3 bases and J dropped 3 bases, with 11 bases sitting between them. The chain's CDR3 is CASSFRWGHYGYTF. The CDR3 bases are TGTGCCAGCAGCTTTCGGTGGGGACACTATGGCTACACCTTC.

The chain carries TRBV2 and TRBJ2-5; either TRBD1 or TRBD2 may supply D (5 bases each). The germline V gene has CDR1 SNHLY and CDR2 FYNNEI. The CDR3 spans 19 residues. V was clipped by 6 bases and J by 7 bases, with 33 bases between them. This CDR3 reads CASRAGIILWGSGGGTQYF. Here the CDR3 DNA reads TGTGCCAGCAGAGCCGGGATCATACTTTGGGGGAGCGGTGGGGGGACCCAGTACTTC. Full variable domain (outside the CDR3, taken from reference TRBV2 and TRBJ2-5): EPEVTQTPSHQVTQMGQEVILRCVPISNHLYFYWYRQILGQKVEFLVSFYNNEISEKSEIFDDQFSVERPDGSNFTLKIRSTKLEDSAMYFCASRAGIILWGSGGGTQYFGPGTRLLVL.

Written as DNA, the CDR3 is TGTGCCAGCCGAAGCACCGGGGAGCTGTTTTTT. Amino acid sequence: CASRSTGELFF. The V gene is TRBV6-5, the J gene TRBJ2-2; D not resolved. There are 11 residues in the CDR3. Germline lookup yields CDR1 MNHEY and CDR2 SVGAGI. Trimming cost V 8 bases and J 4 bases, with 5 bases left between them.

The V and J genes are TRBV12-3 or TRBV12-4 and TRBJ2-3; the match to TRBD1 covers 9 bases. J was trimmed by 2 bases and V by 8 bases; bases with no gene match: 5. This CDR3 contains 14 residues. The CDR3 DNA sequence: TGTGCCAGCGGCCGGGACAGGGACACAGATACGCAGTATTTT. Protein sequence: CASGRDRDTDTQYF.

The chain joins TRBV29-1 to TRBJ2-7; 12 bases fit TRBD2. The J segment lost 7 bases and the V segment lost 5 bases, leaving 3 bases of the junction unmatched. The CDR3 runs to 12 residues. The germline gives CDR1 SQVTM, CDR2 ANQGSEA. DNA for the CDR3: TGCAGCGTTCTTGGACTAGCGGGAGAGCAGTACTTC. This codes for CSVLGLAGEQYF.

The chain has TRBV19 and TRBJ2-7, with D possibly TRBD1 on 6 matching bases. V was pared by 7 bases and J by 0 bases, with 13 bases between. Germline-derived CDR1 and CDR2 are LNHDA and SQIVND (reference sequence). The CDR3 covers 14 residues. The CDR3 spells CASNPRDNSYEQYF. CDR3 in DNA: TGTGCCAGTAACCCCCGGGACAACTCCTACGAGCAGTACTTC.

As DNA, the CDR3 is TGTGCCAGCAGTTTATCTGCGGGGTCTTACAATGAGCAGTTCTTC. Translated: CASSLSAGSYNEQFF. The V and J genes are TRBV27 and TRBJ2-1; possibly TRBD2 for D (6 bases). With 0 bases removed from V and 4 bases from J, the gap between germline ends came to 10 bases. There are 15 residues in the CDR3. Germline V gene sequence: CDR1 MNHEY, CDR2 SMNVEV (reference sequence).

The chain joins TRBV6-5 to TRBJ2-1, with a possible D match to TRBD2 (5 bases). The CDR3 has 13 residues. Looked up from germline, CDR1 is MNHEY and CDR2 is SVGAGI. V lost 0 bases and J 6 bases, leaving 6 bases between the germline ends. The CDR3 here is CASSYSAGNEQFF. The CDR3 DNA reads TGTGCCAGCAGTTACTCGGCGGGCAATGAGCAGTTCTTC.